This T cell receptor beta chain was profiled in a study of T cell changes during pregnancy in multiple sclerosis. CDR1 and CDR2 (germline): SQVTM, ANQGSEA. This CDR3 has 14 amino acids. The J segment lost 8 bases and the V segment lost 4 bases, leaving 12 bases of the junction unmatched. The protocol was immunoSEQ multiplex PCR, while the TCRdb copy is restricted to in-frame clones and leaves out a portion. The data contain under 55,000 clones, 94% of them singletons. The specimen was CD4+ T cells from peripheral blood mononuclear cells, collected in the third trimester of pregnancy. The receptor was isolated from a female donor with multiple sclerosis, enrolled in a pregnancy study. The rearrangement joins TRBV29-1 to TRBJ1-1; 8 bases map to TRBD1. The DNA of the CDR3 is TGCAGCGTTGTAGGGACAGGATTTTTGTCGGAAGCTTTCTTT. As protein: CSVVGTGFLSEAFF.